This TCR beta chain was found in a study of identical twins. Details on this clonotype: Antigen specificity is unknown.

The CDR3 consists of 14 residues. Germline loops: CDR1 GTSNPN, CDR2 SVGIG (reference sequence). The V gene end was trimmed by 5 bases and the J gene end by 2 bases; junction bases not matched to a gene: 6. Whole-study results and caveats: In monozygotic twins, models underestimated the sharing of out-of-frame TCR alpha.

One entry per CDR3 protein results from TCRdb running MiXCR on the 5' RACE reads. The sample lists 450,000 or so distinct CDR3 sequences, 14% occurring once. This same sample was also part of a study on yellow fever vaccine responses in identical twins. Turning to that study: A vaccine T cell response that seemed partly convergent and partly personalized was reported in twins.

Sequencing was performed on CD4+ T cells sorted from blood. The TCR was taken from a woman aged 18 to 35 in good health. This chain uses TRBV30 with TRBJ1-3; 7 positions agree with TRBD1. In DNA form, the CDR3 reads TGTGCCTGGGGCACAGGGGCCGCTGGAAACACCATATATTTT. This encodes CAWGTGAAGNTIYF.